The clone carrying this TCR beta chain was seen at least ten times. As yet, its antigen is unknown. Individual cDNA molecules were tagged with unique molecular identifiers, the study reported. TCRdb re-called the 5' RACE reads through MiXCR, storing one row per CDR3 protein. The sample consists of more than 50,000 distinct CDR3 sequences, roughly 12% of them appearing once. The CDR3 spans 13 residues. V lost 3 bases and J lost 6, with 8 bases in between. CDR1 is SGHTA and CDR2 is FQGTGA in the germline V gene. The data were taken from a study of early T cells in non-severe SARS-CoV-2 infection. Points from the study as a whole: VDJdb-based matching was biased toward anti-spike CD8 responses and missed private and CD4 specificities.

The gene calls are TRBV7-3 and TRBJ2-2; D remains unclear. The sequence came from an adult who was a healthcare worker with PCR-confirmed SARS-CoV-2 infection or an uninfected control (not recorded which). Sample: whole blood, taken at baseline. Here the CDR3 DNA reads TGTGCCAGCAGCTTGCAGAGCTCCGGGGAGCTGTTTTTT. This translates into CASSLQSSGELFF.